This T cell receptor (beta chain) was retrieved from a study of control samples from healthy donors and cancer patients. Germline V lookup: CDR1 LNHDA, CDR2 SQIVND (reference sequence). Deletions cut 5 bases from V and 7 bases from J, with 18 bases between. This CDR3 is 16 amino acids long. TCRdb's table, derived via immunoSEQ multiplex PCR, lists solely in-frame clones and lacks some. This table has 53,000 or so clones, approximately 90% appearing once. J is TRBJ1-6 and V is TRBV19; tentatively, D is TRBD1 (5 bases). The clonotype comes from a man aged 60 to 75 with head and neck cancer. Sequenced material: PBMCs. CDR3 loop: CASSLNRDRGNSPLHF. The CDR3 DNA reads as TGTGCCAGTAGTTTGAACCGGGACCGAGGGAATTCACCCCTCCACTTT.